These 25 T cell receptor beta chains came from one sample sequenced in a study of T cell responses to AZD1222 COVID-19 vaccine. Assay: immunoSEQ multiplex PCR; the TCRdb copy retains only in-frame clones and omits some. The top ten clones hold 16% of a sample with some 97,000 clones, about 89% of them seen once. Specimen: peripheral blood, collected on day 0 of AZD1222 vaccination. The receptors come from an adult in good health.

Concerning this clone: Additional DNA sequences in this sample encode the identical CDR3. The chain combines TRBV19 with TRBJ1-1, with D unclear. The V and J ends lost 1 base and 1 base respectively, with 7 bases between them. The CDR3 is 14 amino acids. CDR1 is LNHDA, CDR2 SQIVND, per germline (reference sequence). The CDR3 spells CASSIGRANTEAFF. For the CDR3, the DNA is TGTGCCAGTAGTATAGGACGGGCGAACACTGAAGCTTTCTTT.

The V and J genes are TRBV4-2 and TRBJ2-3; TRBD2 matches 11 bases. V shed 4 bases and J 2 bases; nucleotides not matched to a gene: 8. Germline assignment: CDR1 LGHNA and CDR2 YNFKEQ. The CDR3 spans 17 residues. The CDR3 DNA follows: TGTGCCAGCAGCCCTAAACAGACTAGCGGGGTCACAGATACGCAGTATTTT. Translating gives CASSPKQTSGVTDTQYF.

The chain uses TRBV25-1 and TRBJ1-2; D is ambiguous. V shed 4 bases and J shed 8 bases, with 11 bases lying between them. The CDR3 has 12 amino acids. Per the germline V gene, CDR1 is MGHDK and CDR2 is SYGVNS. For the CDR3, the DNA is TGTGCCAGCAGTGCGGGTGAATGGGGCTACACCTTC. This gives the protein CASSAGEWGYTF.

The chain has TRBV18 and TRBJ2-3; 10 nucleotides match TRBD2. This CDR3 spans 16 amino acids. J gave up 4 bases and V 2 bases, and 6 bases lay outside the gene matches. Germline V gives CDR1 KGHSH, CDR2 LQKENI. CDR3 in DNA: TGTGCCAGCTCACCATTCAGCGGGGGGGCCTCAGATACGCAGTATTTT. Its translation: CASSPFSGGASDTQYF.

The rearrangement joins TRBV28 to TRBJ1-5; D uncertain. CDR3 length: 15 residues. Germline V lookup: CDR1 MDHEN, CDR2 SYDVKM. V gave up 4 bases and J gave up 4 bases, with 14 bases separating them. In nucleotides, the CDR3 is TGTGCCAGCAGTTCCCCTGGACGGGGAAATCAGCCCCAGCATTTT. It codes for CASSSPGRGNQPQHF.

This clone was counted only a few times. The genes are TRBV5-4 and TRBJ1-2; 7 bases are a match to TRBD1. Germline V gene sequence: CDR1 SGHNT, CDR2 YYREEE (reference sequence). CDR3 length: 12 residues. The V and J ends lost 3 bases and 6 bases, in that order; junction bases with no gene match: 2. The CDR3 loop is CASSYGQDGYTF. CDR3 bases: TGTGCCAGCAGCTACGGACAGGATGGCTACACCTTC.

The chain joins TRBV19 to TRBJ1-4; 7 bases match TRBD1. Per the germline V gene, CDR1 is LNHDA and CDR2 is SQIVND (reference sequence). The CDR3 extends over 15 amino acids. Losses at the gene ends were 2 bases for V and 3 bases for J; bases not matched to a gene: 3. The CDR3 coding sequence is TGTGCCAGTAGTATAACAGGGGTGGCTAATGAAAAACTGTTTTTT. This encodes CASSITGVANEKLFF.

This rearrangement joins TRBV11-3 to TRBJ1-4, with D perhaps matching TRBD1 (5 bases). Trimming took 1 base from V and 4 from J, leaving 10 bases between them. Germline V CDR1 and CDR2: SGHNT, YENEEA. This CDR3 is built from 15 residues. This chain's CDR3 is CASSLAPGSNEKLFF. CDR3 coding DNA: TGTGCCAGCAGCTTAGCTCCAGGGAGTAATGAAAAACTGTTTTTT.

Worth noting for this clone: Other DNA sequences within the sample encode an identical CDR3. This sequence joins TRBV11-2 and TRBJ1-1; D not certain. Between the trimmed V and J ends, which lost 0 bases and 1 base, there was a span of 3 bases. This CDR3 contains 13 residues. CDR1 and CDR2 from the germline V gene are SGHAT and FQNNGV. The CDR3: CASSLEGNTEAFF. The CDR3 DNA sequence: TGTGCCAGCAGCTTAGAGGGGAACACTGAAGCTTTCTTT.

CDR3 DNA sequence: TGTGCCAGCGGAACAGGGCTCACTGAAGCTTTCTTT. Amino acids: CASGTGLTEAFF. The chain carries TRBV28 and TRBJ1-1, with D perhaps matching TRBD1 (6 bases). Trimming left V 8 bases short and J 4 bases short, with 11 bases between. The CDR3 length is 12 residues. The germline gives CDR1 MDHEN, CDR2 SYDVKM.

This chain uses TRBV5-1 with TRBJ1-4; D possibly corresponds to TRBD1 (5 bases). The germline CDR1 and CDR2 sequences are SGHRS and YFSETQ. The CDR3 covers 12 residues. V was shortened by 1 base and J by 8 bases, with 6 bases between the two germline ends. In DNA form, the CDR3 reads TGCGCCAGCAGCTTGACAGGAGAAAAACTGTTTTTT. Its protein product is CASSLTGEKLFF.

The chain has TRBV28 and TRBJ1-1; weak D call: TRBD1 (6 bases). This CDR3 has 14 residues. Germline values: CDR1 MDHEN, CDR2 SYDVKM. With 4 bases removed from V and 1 base from J, the gap between germline ends came to 10 bases. The CDR3 region is CASSSPGANTEAFF. In DNA form, the CDR3 reads TGTGCCAGCAGTTCCCCAGGGGCGAACACTGAAGCTTTCTTT. Looking up the rest from reference TRBV28 and TRBJ1-1 gives the full variable domain: DVKVTQSSRYLVKRTGEKVFLECVQDMDHENMFWYRQDPGLGLRLIYFSYDVKMKEKGDIPEGYSVSREKKERFSLILESASTNQTSMYLCASSSPGANTEAFFGQGTRLTVV.

The chain links TRBV5-5 to TRBJ1-1; D is unresolved. The CDR3 loop spans 14 amino acids. Trimming stripped 3 bases from V and 0 bases from J, with 9 bases between. Germline CDR1 is SGHKS and CDR2 is YYEKEE (reference sequence). In DNA form, the CDR3 reads TGTGCCAGCAGCTCCTTTATCCTGAACACTGAAGCTTTCTTT. This translates into CASSSFILNTEAFF.

The V gene is TRBV18, the J gene TRBJ1-5, with D perhaps TRBD1 (5 bases). The germline gives CDR1 KGHSH, CDR2 LQKENI. V was clipped by 3 bases and J by 7 bases, with 16 bases between them. This CDR3 contains 15 residues. The CDR3 loop is CASSPPGGGEQPQHF. In DNA form, the CDR3 reads TGTGCCAGCTCACCCCCAGGTGGGGGGGAGCAGCCCCAGCATTTT. Supplemented by reference TRBV18 and TRBJ1-5, the full variable domain reads NAGVMQNPRHLVRRRGQEARLRCSPMKGHSHVYWYRQLPEEGLKFMVYLQKENIIDESGMPKERFSAEFPKEGPSILRIQQVVRGDSAAYFCASSPPGGGEQPQHFGDGTRLSIL.

This rearrangement joins TRBV21-1 to TRBJ1-1; the table's TRBD1 call for D was not verified on the DNA. TRBV21-1 is noted as a pseudogene. The CDR3 sequence is 16 residues long. The CDR3 loop reads CASSKDDRGRPGEAFF. The CDR3 DNA reads as TGTGCCAGCAGCAAGGACGACAGGGGGCGGCCCGGAGAAGCTTTCTTT.

CDR3 protein: CASSPRQGPSYNEQFF. CDR3 in DNA: TGTGCCAGCAGCCCCAGACAGGGACCCTCCTACAATGAGCAGTTCTTC. The genes are TRBV7-8 and TRBJ2-1; 7 bases agree with TRBD1. Trimming cost V 5 bases and J 0 bases; bases outside gene matches: 7. The CDR3 loop spans 16 amino acids. Germline V lookup: CDR1 SGHVS, CDR2 FQNEAQ.

This sequence joins TRBV11-2 and TRBJ2-7; no definite D call. V lost 1 base, J lost 1 base, and 11 bases lay in between. The CDR3 consists of 15 residues. In germline, CDR1 is SGHAT, CDR2 FQNNGV. The DNA for the CDR3 is TGTGCCAGCAGCTTAGCCGCGCACTTTTCCTACGAGCAGTACTTC. This encodes CASSLAAHFSYEQYF.

V gene TRBV5-4 combines with J gene TRBJ2-2; D possibly corresponds to TRBD2 (7 bases). The CDR3 runs 14 residues. Germline loops: CDR1 SGHNT, CDR2 YYREEE (reference sequence). Between the trimmed V and J ends, which lost 2 bases and 4 bases, there was a span of 9 bases. CDR3 sequence reads: CASSFGGRTGELFF. In nucleotides, the CDR3 is TGTGCCAGCAGCTTCGGGGGGCGCACCGGGGAGCTGTTTTTT.

J is TRBJ1-3 and V is TRBV4-1; D not certain. Trimming stripped 0 bases from V and 0 bases from J, with 9 bases between. Germline CDR1 MGHRA, CDR2 YSYEKL. There are 16 residues in the CDR3. The CDR3 loop reads CASSQEIELSGNTIYF. The CDR3, as DNA: TGCGCCAGCAGCCAAGAAATCGAGCTCTCTGGAAACACCATATATTTT.

The rearrangement uses TRBV5-4 and TRBJ2-7, with 7 bases matching TRBD1. Germline trimming cut 5 bases from V and 5 bases from J; bases unmatched to any gene: 7. CDR3 length: 13 amino acids. The germline V gene encodes CDR1 SGHNT and CDR2 YYREEE (reference sequence). CDR3 nucleotide sequence: TGTGCCAGCAGGTTGACAGGGTCGGACGAGCAGTACTTC. This encodes CASRLTGSDEQYF. Based on the CDR3 plus reference TRBV5-4 and TRBJ2-7, the full variable domain is ETGVTQSPTHLIKTRGQQVTLRCSSQSGHNTVSWYQQALGQGPQFIFQYYREEENGRGNFPPRFSGLQFPNYSSELNVNALELDDSALYLCASRLTGSDEQYFGPGTRLTVT.

J is TRBJ2-3 and V is TRBV9; 9 positions agree with TRBD2. Trimming cost V 6 bases and J 0 bases; bases outside gene matches: 14. Germline assignment: CDR1 SGDLS and CDR2 YYNGEE. The CDR3 runs 18 residues. The CDR3 protein is CASTSTAGGSPSTDTQYF. In DNA form, the CDR3 reads TGTGCCAGCACCTCAACAGCGGGAGGTTCCCCTAGCACAGATACGCAGTATTTT. The full variable domain, its missing parts supplied by reference TRBV9 and TRBJ2-3, is DSGVTQTPKHLITATGQRVTLRCSPRSGDLSVYWYQQSLDQGLQFLIQYYNGEERAKGNILERFSAQQFPDLHSELNLSSLELGDSALYFCASTSTAGGSPSTDTQYFGPGTRLTVL.

The V and J genes are TRBV19 and TRBJ1-4; D remains ambiguous. The germline V and J ends were trimmed by 6 bases and 8 bases, with 13 bases remaining between them. Looked up from germline, CDR1 is LNHDA and CDR2 is SQIVND (reference sequence). CDR3 size: 13 residues. The chain's CDR3 is CASRSPSREKLFF. Here the CDR3 DNA reads TGTGCCAGTAGGAGCCCAAGTCGGGAAAAACTGTTTTTT. Variable domain in full (rest from reference TRBV19 and TRBJ1-4): DGGITQSPKYLFRKEGQNVTLSCEQNLNHDAMYWYRQDPGQGLRLIYYSQIVNDFQKGDIAEGYSVSREKKESFPLTVTSAQKNPTAFYLCASRSPSREKLFFGSGTQLSVL.

The gene calls are TRBV10-3 and TRBJ1-6, with D perhaps TRBD1 (5 bases). This CDR3 contains 14 residues. CDR1 and CDR2 (germline): ENHRY, SYGVKD. V lost 7 bases and J lost 5, with 12 bases in between. CDR3 nucleotides: TGTGCCATCATGAGGGACGCCCATAATTCACCCCTCCACTTT. Translated: CAIMRDAHNSPLHF.

J is TRBJ2-2 and V is TRBV5-1; maybe TRBD2 (7 bases). Germline assignment: CDR1 SGHRS and CDR2 YFSETQ. The CDR3 spans 17 residues. V was trimmed by 2 bases and J by 6 bases, leaving 20 bases between them. The CDR3 DNA sequence: TGCGCCAGCAGCTTCTACTTCGGGGGCGGGAGTGCCGGGGAGCTGTTTTTT. It specifies CASSFYFGGGSAGELFF.

The chain carries TRBV6-1 and TRBJ1-2; maybe TRBD1 (5 bases). Trimming left V 5 bases short and J 7 bases short, with 23 bases between. CDR1 is MNHNS, CDR2 SASEGT, per germline. The CDR3 covers 16 residues. The CDR3 is CASSKDSLRGSSGYTF. CDR3 bases: TGTGCCAGCAGTAAAGACTCCCTGCGGGGGTCTAGTGGCTACACCTTC.